This is a list of T cell receptor beta chains from one sample in a study of T cells after yellow fever vaccination. TCRdb recomputed calls from the 5' RACE reads with MiXCR, one row per CDR3 protein. The sample shows roughly 170,000 distinct CDR3 sequences, 5.5% to 7.5% of them seen only once. Here the sequenced sample was CD4+ T cells sorted from PBMCs, taken on the day of the first yellow fever vaccination. The receptor source for this set is a man between 18 and 35 years old who received the YFV17D yellow fever vaccine. Both conserved end residues are part of each CDR3. A D gene is named only where the DNA matches it firmly. A clone size is listed for some rows: how often the clone was seen (once, few, many), or a class if it is expanded.

CDR3: CASSRNPENTGELFF
DNA: TGTGCCAGCAGTCGTAATCCCGAGAACACCGGGGAGCTGTTTTTT
length: 15
V: TRBV6-1
J: TRBJ2-2
size: many
D: .

CDR3: CASKARGQSNTGELFF
DNA: TGTGCCAGCAAGGCCAGAGGACAATCGAACACCGGGGAGCTGTTTTTT
length: 16
V: TRBV9
J: TRBJ2-2
size: few
D: .

CDR3: CASTETQGLNSPLHF
DNA: TGTGCCAGCACCGAGACACAGGGATTGAATTCACCCCTCCACTTT
length: 15
V: TRBV11-2
J: TRBJ1-6
size: few
D: .

CDR3: CASSLYSGYGYTF
DNA: TGTGCCAGCAGCTTGTATTCGGGCTATGGCTACACCTTC
length: 13
V: TRBV5-6
J: TRBJ1-2
size: .
D: .

CDR3: CASRQNTEAFF
DNA: TGCGCCAGCCGACAGAACACTGAAGCTTTCTTT
length: 11
V: TRBV5-1
J: TRBJ1-1
size: many
D: .

CDR3: CASSIGFTGKETQYF
DNA: TGTGCCAGCAGCATCGGATTTACAGGGAAAGAGACCCAGTACTTC
length: 15
V: TRBV27
J: TRBJ2-5
size: .
D: .

CDR3: CASSETDYNEQFF
DNA: TGTGCCAGCAGCGAGACAGACTACAATGAGCAGTTCTTC
length: 13
V: TRBV5-5
J: TRBJ2-1
size: few
D: .

CDR3: CASSPRALRYNEQFF
DNA: TGTGCCAGCAGCCCCAGGGCCCTGAGGTACAATGAGCAGTTCTTC
length: 15
V: TRBV7-2
J: TRBJ2-1
size: many
D: .

CDR3: CASSQSSGNTIYF
DNA: TGCGCCAGCAGCCAATCCTCTGGAAACACCATATATTTT
length: 13
V: TRBV4-3
J: TRBJ1-3
size: many
D: .

CDR3: CAISVGTGETQYF
DNA: TGTGCCATCAGTGTGGGGACGGGGGAGACCCAGTACTTC
length: 13
V: TRBV10-3
J: TRBJ2-5
size: .
D: .

CDR3: CASSPLRGPGNTIYF
DNA: TGTGCCAGCAGTCCCTTGCGGGGGCCTGGAAACACCATATATTTT
length: 15
V: TRBV6-5
J: TRBJ1-3
size: .
D: .

CDR3: CASSLSGESGELFF
DNA: TGTGCCAGCAGCTTGTCAGGGGAATCCGGGGAGCTGTTTTTT
length: 14
V: TRBV7-3
J: TRBJ2-2
size: many
D: .

CDR3: CASSSSLGIPDTQYF
DNA: TGCGCCAGCAGTTCGTCTCTAGGGATACCAGATACGCAGTATTTT
length: 15
V: TRBV5-1
J: TRBJ2-3
size: once
D: .

CDR3: CASSLTGGTYNEQFF
DNA: TGTGCCAGCAGCTTAACTGGCGGAACCTACAATGAGCAGTTCTTC
length: 15
V: TRBV7-2
J: TRBJ2-1
size: few
D: .

CDR3: CASSTGQGLGYTF
DNA: TGTGCCAGCAGCACTGGACAGGGTCTCGGCTACACCTTC
length: 13
V: TRBV7-2
J: TRBJ1-2
size: .
D: TRBD1

CDR3: CSASKGIGLGAFF
DNA: TGCAGTGCCTCAAAAGGCATTGGGCTCGGAGCTTTCTTT
length: 13
V: TRBV20-1
J: TRBJ1-1
size: many
D: .

CDR3: CASSLSSYLTEAFF
DNA: TGTGCCAGCAGCTTAAGCAGCTACCTCACTGAAGCTTTCTTT
length: 14
V: TRBV7-9
J: TRBJ1-1
size: many
D: .

CDR3: CASSVELAQGETQYF
DNA: TGTGCCAGCAGCGTAGAACTAGCGCAAGGGGAGACCCAGTACTTC
length: 15
V: TRBV9
J: TRBJ2-5
size: many
D: TRBD2

CDR3: CASRATSYNEQFF
DNA: TGTGCCAGCAGGGCTACTTCCTACAATGAGCAGTTCTTC
length: 13
V: TRBV11-2
J: TRBJ2-1
size: many
D: .

CDR3: CASSFYTGELFF
DNA: TGTGCCAGCAGCTTCTACACCGGGGAGCTGTTTTTT
length: 12
V: TRBV7-8
J: TRBJ2-2
size: many
D: .

CDR3: CASSGWGGPSGELFF
DNA: TGTGCCAGCTCAGGTTGGGGGGGGCCATCCGGGGAGCTGTTTTTT
length: 15
V: TRBV27
J: TRBJ2-2
size: .
D: .

CDR3: CASSAWTGAGNTIYF
DNA: TGTGCCAGCAGTGCGTGGACAGGGGCCGGAAACACCATATATTTT
length: 15
V: TRBV25-1
J: TRBJ1-3
size: .
D: TRBD1

CDR3: CAISVGRGPNQPQHF
DNA: TGTGCCATCAGTGTCGGTCGTGGCCCGAATCAGCCCCAGCATTTT
length: 15
V: TRBV10-3
J: TRBJ1-5
size: many
D: .

CDR3: CAGRGGSVTEAFF
DNA: TGTGCCGGCCGAGGGGGCAGCGTCACTGAAGCTTTCTTT
length: 13
V: TRBV6-1
J: TRBJ1-1
size: few
D: TRBD1

CDR3: CAISSQGPNTGELFF
DNA: TGTGCCATCAGTTCACAGGGGCCCAACACCGGGGAGCTGTTTTTT
length: 15
V: TRBV10-3
J: TRBJ2-2
size: few
D: TRBD1

CDR3: CASSVQGWDTEAFF
DNA: TGTGCCAGCAGCGTACAGGGATGGGACACTGAAGCTTTCTTT
length: 14
V: TRBV5-6
J: TRBJ1-1
size: many
D: .

CDR3: CSAPGTSGSTYYNEQFF
DNA: TGCAGTGCCCCAGGGACTAGCGGGTCCACCTACTACAATGAGCAGTTCTTC
length: 17
V: TRBV20-1
J: TRBJ2-1
size: many
D: TRBD2

CDR3: CASSLGVTYEQYF
DNA: TGTGCCAGCAGTTTGGGGGTGACCTACGAGCAGTACTTC
length: 13
V: TRBV12-3/TRBV12-4
J: TRBJ2-7
size: many
D: .

CDR3: CASSFGDGHEQFF
DNA: .
length: 13
V: TRBV7-2
J: TRBJ2-1
size: many
D: .

CDR3: CASSFLSSGGWDEQFF
DNA: TGTGCCAGCAGTTTTCTGTCCAGCGGGGGGTGGGATGAGCAGTTCTTC
length: 16
V: TRBV28
J: TRBJ2-1
size: few
D: TRBD2

CDR3: CAGRRQGYTEAFF
DNA: TGTGCCGGCCGCAGACAGGGATACACTGAAGCTTTCTTT
length: 13
V: TRBV5-4
J: TRBJ1-1
size: few
D: TRBD1

CDR3: CSASSSGGADTIYF
DNA: TGCAGTGCTAGTTCGTCCGGGGGCGCGGACACCATATATTTT
length: 14
V: TRBV20-1
J: TRBJ1-3
size: many
D: .

CDR3: CASTRSSGSYNEQFF
DNA: TGTGCCAGCACTCGAAGTAGCGGATCCTACAATGAGCAGTTCTTC
length: 15
V: TRBV12-3/TRBV12-4
J: TRBJ2-1
size: .
D: .

CDR3: CASSLVHTTEAFF
DNA: TGTGCCAGCAGCTTGGTGCACACAACTGAAGCTTTCTTT
length: 13
V: TRBV5-5
J: TRBJ1-1
size: few
D: .

CDR3: CASKRTGTDTQYF
DNA: TGTGCCAGCAAGAGGACAGGCACAGATACGCAGTATTTT
length: 13
V: TRBV2
J: TRBJ2-3
size: many
D: .

CDR3: CASSPTGTGATNYGYTF
DNA: TGCGCCAGCAGCCCGACCGGGACAGGGGCCACTAACTATGGCTACACCTTC
length: 17
V: TRBV5-1
J: TRBJ1-2
size: .
D: TRBD1

CDR3: CASSLGRGQPQHF
DNA: TGTGCCAGCAGCTTAGGGCGGGGACAGCCCCAGCATTTT
length: 13
V: TRBV7-2
J: TRBJ1-5
size: many
D: .

CDR3: CSALSVIGRGETQYF
DNA: TGCAGTGCCTTAAGCGTTATAGGGCGTGGGGAGACCCAGTACTTC
length: 15
V: TRBV20-1
J: TRBJ2-5
size: few
D: .